The clone carrying this T cell receptor (beta chain) was counted many times. Its antigen is unidentified. MiXCR, applied by TCRdb to the 5' RACE reads, yields one record per CDR3 protein. Of around 290,000 distinct CDR3 sequences listed, over 8.5% are singletons. This record comes from a study of identical twins. General study points: Carriage of fewer insertions was seen in abundant cord blood beta clonotypes, whereas memory repertoires showed none. Twin pairs' shared out-of-frame alpha sequences were enriched in low generation probability. Sharing of beta out-of-frame sequences by twins showed a weaker excess.

The CDR3 loop spans 14 amino acids. Deletions cut 3 bases from V and 4 bases from J, with 12 bases between. Germline CDR1 reads LGHDT; CDR2 reads YNNKEL (reference sequence). These records were also assigned to another study, of yellow fever vaccine responses in identical twins.

The chain is built from TRBV3-1 and TRBJ2-5; the D call may be TRBD1 or TRBD2 (6 bases each). Sequenced sample: CD8+ T cells sorted from blood. The sequence was collected from a woman aged 18 to 35 in good health. The CDR3 DNA sequence: TGTGCCAGCAGCCAGGATGAGGGGGGAGAGACCCAGTACTTC. Its translation is CASSQDEGGETQYF.